This T cell receptor (beta chain) comes out of a study of T cell changes during pregnancy in multiple sclerosis. Clones were sequenced by immunoSEQ multiplex PCR, and TCRdb holds only the in-frame ones, with some missing. The sample shows about 60,000 clones, 80% to 95% of them seen only once. The germline CDR1 and CDR2 sequences are LNHDA and SQIVND (reference sequence). V lost 5 bases and J lost 6, with 19 bases in between. The CDR3 totals 15 residues. The sample here was peripheral blood, taken in the first trimester of pregnancy. The TCR originated in a female donor with multiple sclerosis, enrolled in a pregnancy study. The gene calls are TRBV19 and TRBJ1-2; D not resolved. CDR3 sequence: CASSPPVRLSDGYTF. The CDR3 nucleotides are TGTGCCAGTAGTCCTCCGGTGCGCTTGTCGGATGGCTACACCTTC.